Sequencing of this T cell receptor (beta chain) was carried out in a study of technical replicates of blood from a handful of donors. Trimming at V came to 10 bases and at J to 1 base, leaving 21 bases not matched to a gene. CDR1 LNHDA and CDR2 SQIVND come from the germline V gene (reference sequence). The CDR3 length is 19 residues. Clones were read by immunoSEQ multiplex PCR, and TCRdb kept only the in-frame ones, dropping some. Here the sample spans under 110,000 clones, over 90% being singletons. The sample comprised T cells isolated from PBMCs. The sequence was collected from a human donor in good health. V is TRBV19 and J is TRBJ1-3; 8 bases match TRBD1. As DNA, the CDR3 is TGTGCCATCCTAAGACAGGGGCCCTTCTCTTCCGAGTCTGGAAACACCATATATTTT. The encoded protein is CAILRQGPFSSESGNTIYF.